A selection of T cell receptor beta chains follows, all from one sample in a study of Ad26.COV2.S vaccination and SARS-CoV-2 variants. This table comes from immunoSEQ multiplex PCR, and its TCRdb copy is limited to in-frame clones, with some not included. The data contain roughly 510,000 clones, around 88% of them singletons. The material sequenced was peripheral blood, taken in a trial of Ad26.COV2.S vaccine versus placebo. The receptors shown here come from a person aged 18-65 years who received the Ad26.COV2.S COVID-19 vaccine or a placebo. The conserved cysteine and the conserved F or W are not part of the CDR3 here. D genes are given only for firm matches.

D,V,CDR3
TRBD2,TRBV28,ASRLAGTSKTGELF
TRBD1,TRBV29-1,SVAQGVWGPQH
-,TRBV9,ASSAGDGNSPLH
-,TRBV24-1,ATSDPQRSPYEQY
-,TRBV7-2,ASSVGPINSYNEQF
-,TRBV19,ASMGLRQPQH
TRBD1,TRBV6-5,ATVDRVNGYT
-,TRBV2,ASSEDSLPYEQY
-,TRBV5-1,ASSLLGTNTGELF
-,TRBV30,AWRRGRGTGELF
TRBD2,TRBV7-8,ASSGTGTSGNEQF
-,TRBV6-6,ASTQDSYEQY
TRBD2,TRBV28,ASTARTSRPYEQY
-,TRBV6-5,ASSYSQGNEKLF
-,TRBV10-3,AITPRFGSYEQY
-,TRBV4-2,ASSQDVDDTQY
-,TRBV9,ASSVGGSLGSQY
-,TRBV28,ASSLWASSSYEQY
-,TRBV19,ASSIADRGNQPQH
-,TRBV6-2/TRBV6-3,ASSIWVNEQF
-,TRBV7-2,ASSPAGLVLNQPQH
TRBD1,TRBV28,ASSVTGTGNEKLF
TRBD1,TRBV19,ASRQGGESYEQY
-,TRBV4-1,ASSQDDPAVTYNEQF
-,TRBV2,ASRFNGNTEAF
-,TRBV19,ASSMRDRGRGNSEAF
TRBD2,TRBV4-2,ASSQESGLVSYEQY
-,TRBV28,ASRFSVAYGYT
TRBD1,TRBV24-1,ATSDPSTGGRPDTQY
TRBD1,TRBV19,ASRGQVEGYT
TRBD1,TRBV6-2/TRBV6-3,ASSPGQGTYNEQF
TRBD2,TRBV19,ASSLGRVTPGNEQF
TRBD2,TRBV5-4,ASSPMTSASSYEQY
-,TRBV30,AWTPGQGQF
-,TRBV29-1,SVGTAYNQPQH
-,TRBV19,ATTRKGGTDTQY